This section outlines one TCR beta chain sequence together with its context. This specimen belongs to a study of blood T cell repertoires in COVID-19. The CDR3 is 13 residues long. Trimming cost V 4 bases and J 4 bases; bases outside gene matches: 6. Germline CDR1 and CDR2: SQVTM and ANQGSEA. Profiling relied on immunoSEQ multiplex PCR, and the TCRdb table lists in-frame clones only, not all of them. The table includes about 24,000 clones, roughly four fifths detected once. This receptor was obtained from a human donor in a cohort sampled during active COVID-19. Sequenced input: peripheral blood. V gene TRBV29-1 combines with J gene TRBJ1-2; 7 positions match TRBD1. The CDR3 DNA sequence: TGCAGCGTTGTGTCGTACAGGGGCTATGGCTACACCTTC. Translating it yields CSVVSYRGYGYTF. Together with reference TRBV29-1 and TRBJ1-2, the CDR3 gives the full variable domain: SAVISQKPSRDICQRGTSLTIQCQVDSQVTMMFWYRQQPGQSLTLIATANQGSEATYESGFVIDKFPISRPNLTFSTLTVSNMSPEDSSIYLCSVVSYRGYGYTFGSGTRLTVV.